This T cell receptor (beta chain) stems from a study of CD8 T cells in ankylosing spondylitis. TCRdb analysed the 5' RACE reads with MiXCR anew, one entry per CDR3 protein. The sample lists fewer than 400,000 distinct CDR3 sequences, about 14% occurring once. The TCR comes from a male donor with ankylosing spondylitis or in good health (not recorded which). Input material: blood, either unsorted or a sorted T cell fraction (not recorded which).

The CDR3 DNA reads TGTGCCAGCTCCCCAGGAGCAACGCTCCTCGATACGCAGTATTTT. Translating it yields CASSPGATLLDTQYF. The V call is TRBV18, the J call TRBJ2-3; D remains unclear. Trimming removed 6 bases from V and 6 bases from J, with 19 bases in between. Germline values: CDR1 KGHSH, CDR2 LQKENI. This CDR3 comprises 15 residues.